These T cell receptor beta chains were read from a single sample in a study of blood T cell repertoires in COVID-19. Some clones are missing from TCRdb's copy, which holds only in-frame ones; the method was immunoSEQ multiplex PCR. Of some 100,000 clones listed, 65% to 85% are singletons. Input material: peripheral blood. Receptor source: an elderly man with active or convalescent COVID-19. Each CDR3 is given with its conserved first and last residue. The D gene is left open where the match is weak. The size of a clone is reported for some rows only, either as once, few or many, or as a class for expanded clones.

cdr3_length: 18; j_call: TRBJ2-3; d_call: TRBD2; clone_size: once; v_call: TRBV6-2/TRBV6-3; cdr3_aa: CASSYPLGLAGGEDTQYF; cdr3_nt: TGTGCCAGCAGTTACCCCTTGGGACTAGCGGGGGGTGAAGATACGCAGTATTTT
cdr3_length: 15; j_call: TRBJ1-4; d_call: NA; clone_size: few; v_call: TRBV2; cdr3_aa: CASRREGGTNEKLFF; cdr3_nt: TGTGCCAGCAGACGGGAGGGAGGCACTAATGAAAAACTGTTTTTT
cdr3_length: 15; j_call: TRBJ2-7; d_call: NA; clone_size: NA; v_call: TRBV6-5; cdr3_aa: CASSYRQDDFYEQYF; cdr3_nt: TGTGCCAGCAGTTACCGACAGGATGATTTCTACGAGCAGTACTTC
cdr3_length: 12; j_call: TRBJ1-2; d_call: NA; clone_size: NA; v_call: TRBV14; cdr3_aa: CASSQEYSGYTF; cdr3_nt: TGTGCCAGCAGCCAAGAATATAGTGGCTACACCTTC
cdr3_length: 13; j_call: TRBJ1-1; d_call: NA; clone_size: NA; v_call: TRBV6-4; cdr3_aa: CASSPFPSTEAFF; cdr3_nt: TGTGCCAGCAGCCCTTTTCCGAGCACTGAAGCTTTCTTT
cdr3_length: 14; j_call: TRBJ2-3; d_call: TRBD2; clone_size: NA; v_call: TRBV6-4; cdr3_aa: CASSLAGGTDTQYF; cdr3_nt: TGTGCCAGCAGCCTAGCGGGGGGCACAGATACGCAGTATTTT
cdr3_length: 13; j_call: TRBJ1-1; d_call: TRBD1; clone_size: once; v_call: TRBV18; cdr3_aa: CASSRTGEAEAFF; cdr3_nt: TGTGCCAGCTCACGTACAGGGGAGGCTGAAGCTTTCTTT
cdr3_length: 12; j_call: TRBJ2-3; d_call: NA; clone_size: NA; v_call: TRBV18; cdr3_aa: CASSPYTDTQYF; cdr3_nt: TGTGCCAGCTCACCGTACACAGATACGCAGTATTTT
cdr3_length: 13; j_call: TRBJ1-2; d_call: NA; clone_size: NA; v_call: TRBV19; cdr3_aa: CASSIDGSRGYTF; cdr3_nt: TGTGCCAGTAGTATAGATGGGTCGAGGGGCTACACCTTC
cdr3_length: 15; j_call: TRBJ2-7; d_call: NA; clone_size: medium-sized; v_call: TRBV7-6; cdr3_aa: CASSLETGKRYEQYF; cdr3_nt: TGTGCCAGCAGCTTAGAAACAGGGAAAAGATACGAGCAGTACTTC
cdr3_length: 11; j_call: TRBJ1-1; d_call: NA; clone_size: few; v_call: TRBV20-1; cdr3_aa: CSASNRAEAFF; cdr3_nt: TGCAGTGCTAGCAACAGGGCTGAAGCTTTCTTT
cdr3_length: 18; j_call: TRBJ2-3; d_call: TRBD2; clone_size: few; v_call: TRBV7-9; cdr3_aa: CASRPSGGLFRDTDTQYF; cdr3_nt: TGTGCCAGCAGACCTAGCGGGGGGCTTTTCCGTGACACAGATACGCAGTATTTT
cdr3_length: 16; j_call: TRBJ2-2; d_call: NA; clone_size: NA; v_call: TRBV4-1; cdr3_aa: CASSQAQGPNTGELFF; cdr3_nt: TGCGCCAGCAGCCAAGCTCAGGGCCCGAACACCGGGGAGCTGTTTTTT
cdr3_length: 18; j_call: TRBJ2-5; d_call: TRBD2; clone_size: NA; v_call: TRBV3-1/TRBV3-2; cdr3_aa: CASSQEGLASGGKETQYF; cdr3_nt: TGTGCCAGCAGCCAAGAAGGTTTGGCTAGCGGGGGGAAAGAGACCCAGTACTTC
cdr3_length: 17; j_call: TRBJ2-5; d_call: TRBD2; clone_size: NA; v_call: TRBV11-2; cdr3_aa: CASSLGTSGGRGETQYF; cdr3_nt: TGTGCCAGCAGCTTAGGAACTAGCGGGGGGCGGGGAGAGACCCAGTACTTC
cdr3_length: 14; j_call: TRBJ2-2; d_call: TRBD1; clone_size: many; v_call: TRBV5-1; cdr3_aa: CASSWTGSPGELFF; cdr3_nt: TGCGCCAGCAGCTGGACAGGGTCCCCCGGGGAGCTGTTTTTT
cdr3_length: 13; j_call: TRBJ2-3; d_call: TRBD1; clone_size: NA; v_call: TRBV5-1; cdr3_aa: CASRTGRADTQYF; cdr3_nt: TGCGCCAGCAGGACAGGGCGAGCAGATACGCAGTATTTT
cdr3_length: 16; j_call: TRBJ2-3; d_call: NA; clone_size: NA; v_call: TRBV5-5; cdr3_aa: CASSLGKGLGTDTQYF; cdr3_nt: TGTGCCAGCAGCCTAGGGAAGGGGCTTGGCACAGATACGCAGTATTTT
cdr3_length: 14; j_call: TRBJ2-3; d_call: TRBD1; clone_size: many; v_call: TRBV19; cdr3_aa: CASTTGQGTDTQYF; cdr3_nt: TGTGCCAGTACCACAGGACAGGGCACAGATACGCAGTATTTT
cdr3_length: 14; j_call: TRBJ2-3; d_call: TRBD2; clone_size: NA; v_call: TRBV2; cdr3_aa: CASKAGGPTDTQYF; cdr3_nt: TGTGCCAGCAAGGCGGGGGGGCCCACAGATACGCAGTATTTT
cdr3_length: 16; j_call: TRBJ1-5; d_call: NA; clone_size: NA; v_call: TRBV6-2/TRBV6-3; cdr3_aa: CASSYSSGLNNQPQHF; cdr3_nt: TGTGCCAGCAGTTACTCTTCCGGGTTGAACAATCAGCCCCAGCATTTT
cdr3_length: 15; j_call: TRBJ1-3; d_call: NA; clone_size: NA; v_call: TRBV3-1/TRBV3-2; cdr3_aa: CASSQGRSVGNTIYF; cdr3_nt: TGTGCCAGCAGCCAGGGGCGGTCTGTAGGAAACACCATATATTTT
cdr3_length: 16; j_call: TRBJ1-3; d_call: NA; clone_size: NA; v_call: TRBV2; cdr3_aa: CASSERGVLAGNTIYF; cdr3_nt: TGTGCCAGCAGTGAACGGGGTGTCTTAGCTGGAAACACCATATATTTT
cdr3_length: 14; j_call: TRBJ1-2; d_call: NA; clone_size: NA; v_call: TRBV28; cdr3_aa: CASSTRVAGDGYTF; cdr3_nt: TGTGCCAGCAGTACTCGAGTGGCAGGGGATGGCTACACCTTC
cdr3_length: 15; j_call: TRBJ1-2; d_call: NA; clone_size: NA; v_call: TRBV6-1; cdr3_aa: CASSEETGANYGYTF; cdr3_nt: TGTGCCAGCAGTGAGGAGACAGGAGCTAACTATGGCTACACCTTC
cdr3_length: 14; j_call: TRBJ1-2; d_call: NA; clone_size: NA; v_call: TRBV5-6; cdr3_aa: CASSYDRTLYGYTF; cdr3_nt: TGTGCCAGCAGCTATGACAGGACTCTATATGGCTACACCTTC
cdr3_length: 15; j_call: TRBJ1-2; d_call: NA; clone_size: NA; v_call: TRBV7-8; cdr3_aa: CASSLGQPRGSGYTF; cdr3_nt: TGTGCCAGCAGCTTAGGGCAACCCCGAGGCTCTGGCTACACCTTC
cdr3_length: 18; j_call: TRBJ2-2; d_call: TRBD1; clone_size: NA; v_call: TRBV5-6; cdr3_aa: CASSFGTGARFYTGELFF; cdr3_nt: TGTGCCAGCAGCTTTGGGACAGGCGCTAGGTTTTACACCGGGGAGCTGTTTTTT
cdr3_length: 13; j_call: TRBJ1-2; d_call: TRBD1; clone_size: NA; v_call: TRBV7-9; cdr3_aa: CASSLQGARGYTF; cdr3_nt: TGTGCCAGCAGCCTCCAGGGGGCGCGTGGCTACACCTTC
cdr3_length: 16; j_call: TRBJ2-7; d_call: TRBD1; clone_size: NA; v_call: TRBV24-1; cdr3_aa: CATSGPGQGKSYEQYF; cdr3_nt: TGTGCCACCAGTGGTCCGGGACAGGGGAAATCCTACGAGCAGTACTTC
cdr3_length: 15; j_call: TRBJ2-2; d_call: NA; clone_size: NA; v_call: TRBV2; cdr3_aa: CATGGAQANTGELFF; cdr3_nt: TGTGCCACCGGGGGAGCCCAGGCGAACACCGGGGAGCTGTTTTTT
cdr3_length: 13; j_call: TRBJ2-2; d_call: NA; clone_size: NA; v_call: TRBV7-2; cdr3_aa: CASSRFNPGELFF; cdr3_nt: TGTGCCAGCAGCCGTTTTAATCCCGGGGAGCTGTTTTTT